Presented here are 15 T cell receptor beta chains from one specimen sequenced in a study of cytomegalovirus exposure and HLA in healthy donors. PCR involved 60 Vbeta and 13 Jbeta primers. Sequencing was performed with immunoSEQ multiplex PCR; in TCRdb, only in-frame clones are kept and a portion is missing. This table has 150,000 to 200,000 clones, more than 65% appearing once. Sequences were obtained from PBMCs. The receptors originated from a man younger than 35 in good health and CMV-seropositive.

CDR3 sequence: CASSLVGTANTEAFF. For the CDR3, the DNA is TGTGCCAGCAGCTTAGTAGGGACAGCGAACACTGAAGCTTTCTTT. V usage is TRBV13 and J usage is TRBJ1-1, with 7 bases fitting TRBD1. Unmatched junction bases numbered 3, after V lost 1 base and J lost 1 base. The CDR3 extends over 15 amino acids. The germline CDR1 and CDR2 sequences are PRHDT and FYEKMQ (reference sequence).

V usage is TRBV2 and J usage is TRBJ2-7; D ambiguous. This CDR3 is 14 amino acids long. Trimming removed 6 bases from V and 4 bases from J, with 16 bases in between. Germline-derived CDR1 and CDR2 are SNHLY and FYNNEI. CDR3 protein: CASRELSRVYEQYF. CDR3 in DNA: TGTGCCAGCAGAGAGCTGTCTCGGGTATACGAGCAGTACTTC.

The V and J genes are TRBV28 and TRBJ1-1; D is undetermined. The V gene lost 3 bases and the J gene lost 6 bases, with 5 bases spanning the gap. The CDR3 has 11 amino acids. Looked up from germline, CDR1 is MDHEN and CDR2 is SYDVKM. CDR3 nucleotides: TGTGCCAGCAGTTTCAGTTCTGAAGCTTTCTTT. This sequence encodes CASSFSSEAFF. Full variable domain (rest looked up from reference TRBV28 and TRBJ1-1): DVKVTQSSRYLVKRTGEKVFLECVQDMDHENMFWYRQDPGLGLRLIYFSYDVKMKEKGDIPEGYSVSREKKERFSLILESASTNQTSMYLCASSFSSEAFFGQGTRLTVV.

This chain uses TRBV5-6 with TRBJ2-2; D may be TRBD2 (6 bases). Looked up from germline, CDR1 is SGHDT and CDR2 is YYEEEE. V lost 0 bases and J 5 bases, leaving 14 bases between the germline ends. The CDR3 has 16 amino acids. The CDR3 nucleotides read TGTGCCAGCAGCTTGGGGATGCGGGGAGGAACCGGGGAGCTGTTTTTT. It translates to CASSLGMRGGTGELFF.

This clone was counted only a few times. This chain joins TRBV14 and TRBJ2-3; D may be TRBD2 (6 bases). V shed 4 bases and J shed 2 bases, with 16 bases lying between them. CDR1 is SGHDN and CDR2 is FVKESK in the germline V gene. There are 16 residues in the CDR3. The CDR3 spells CASSPTEWGDTDTQYF. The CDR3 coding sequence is TGTGCCAGCAGCCCAACCGAGTGGGGGGACACAGATACGCAGTATTTT.

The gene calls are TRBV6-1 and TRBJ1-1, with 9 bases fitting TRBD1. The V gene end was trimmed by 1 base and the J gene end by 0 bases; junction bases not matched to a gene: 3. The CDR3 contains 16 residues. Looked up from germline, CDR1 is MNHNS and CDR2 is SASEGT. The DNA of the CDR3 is TGTGCCAGCAGTGAAGTCGGACAGGGGATGAACACTGAAGCTTTCTTT. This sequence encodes CASSEVGQGMNTEAFF.

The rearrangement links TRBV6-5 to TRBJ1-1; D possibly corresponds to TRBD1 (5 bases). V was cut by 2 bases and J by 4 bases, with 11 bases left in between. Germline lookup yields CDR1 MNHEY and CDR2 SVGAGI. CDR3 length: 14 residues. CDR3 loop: CASSYGGTGTEAFF. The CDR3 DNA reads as TGTGCCAGCAGTTACGGAGGGACGGGCACTGAAGCTTTCTTT.

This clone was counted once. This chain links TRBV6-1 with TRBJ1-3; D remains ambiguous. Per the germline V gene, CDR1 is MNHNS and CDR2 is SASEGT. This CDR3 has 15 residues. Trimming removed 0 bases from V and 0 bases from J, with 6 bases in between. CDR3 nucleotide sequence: TGTGCCAGCAGTGAAGCGCCAGGCTCTGGAAACACCATATATTTT. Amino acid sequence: CASSEAPGSGNTIYF.

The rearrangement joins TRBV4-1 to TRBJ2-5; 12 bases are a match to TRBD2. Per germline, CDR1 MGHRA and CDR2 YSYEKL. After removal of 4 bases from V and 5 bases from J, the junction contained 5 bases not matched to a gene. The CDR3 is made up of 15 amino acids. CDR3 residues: CASSPRTSGIETQYF. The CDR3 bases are TGCGCCAGCAGCCCGCGGACTAGCGGGATCGAGACCCAGTACTTC.

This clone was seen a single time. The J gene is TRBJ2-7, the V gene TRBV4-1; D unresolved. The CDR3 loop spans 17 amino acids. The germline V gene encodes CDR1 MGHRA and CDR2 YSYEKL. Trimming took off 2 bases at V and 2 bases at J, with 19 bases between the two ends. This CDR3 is CASSQRSFGEITYEQYF. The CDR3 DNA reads TGCGCCAGCAGCCAAAGGTCATTTGGAGAGATTACCTACGAGCAGTACTTC.

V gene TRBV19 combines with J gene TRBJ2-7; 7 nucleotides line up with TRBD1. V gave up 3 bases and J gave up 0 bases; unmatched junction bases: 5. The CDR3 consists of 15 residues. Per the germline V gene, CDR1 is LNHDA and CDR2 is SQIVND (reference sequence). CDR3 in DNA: TGTGCCAGTAGTATGGCAGGGGGAAGCTCCTACGAGCAGTACTTC. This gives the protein CASSMAGGSSYEQYF. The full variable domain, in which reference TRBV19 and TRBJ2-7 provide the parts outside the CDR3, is DGGITQSPKYLFRKEGQNVTLSCEQNLNHDAMYWYRQDPGQGLRLIYYSQIVNDFQKGDIAEGYSVSREKKESFPLTVTSAQKNPTAFYLCASSMAGGSSYEQYFGPGTRLTVT.

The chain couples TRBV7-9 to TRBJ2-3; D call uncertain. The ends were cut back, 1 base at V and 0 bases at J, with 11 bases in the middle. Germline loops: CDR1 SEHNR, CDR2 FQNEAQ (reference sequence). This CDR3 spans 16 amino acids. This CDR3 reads CASSLGSRSSTDTQYF. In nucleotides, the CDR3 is TGTGCCAGCAGCTTAGGGTCCAGGTCCAGCACAGATACGCAGTATTTT.

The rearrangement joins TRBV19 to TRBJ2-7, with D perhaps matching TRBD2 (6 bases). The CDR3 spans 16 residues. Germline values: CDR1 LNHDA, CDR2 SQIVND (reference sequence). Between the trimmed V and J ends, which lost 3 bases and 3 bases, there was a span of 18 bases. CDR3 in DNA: TGTGCCAGTAGTATCGGGGTTGGGGAGGACGGCTACGAGCAGTACTTC. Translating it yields CASSIGVGEDGYEQYF.

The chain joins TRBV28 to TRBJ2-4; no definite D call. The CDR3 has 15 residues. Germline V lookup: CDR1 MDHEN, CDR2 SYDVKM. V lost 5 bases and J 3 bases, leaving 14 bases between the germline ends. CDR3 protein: CASSPLVAGKNIQYF. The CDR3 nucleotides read TGTGCCAGCAGTCCCCTTGTGGCAGGCAAAAACATTCAGTACTTC.

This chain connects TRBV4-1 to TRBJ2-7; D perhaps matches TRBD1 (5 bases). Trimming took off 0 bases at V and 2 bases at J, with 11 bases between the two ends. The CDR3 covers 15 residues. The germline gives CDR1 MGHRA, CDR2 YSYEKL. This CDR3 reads CASSQEQGFPYEQYF. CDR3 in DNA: TGCGCCAGCAGCCAAGAGCAGGGTTTCCCCTACGAGCAGTACTTC.